These T cell receptor beta chains were read from a single sample in a study of T cell responses to AZD1222 COVID-19 vaccine. The protocol was immunoSEQ multiplex PCR, while the TCRdb copy is restricted to in-frame clones and leaves out a portion. Here the sample spans approximately 110,000 clones, approximately 88% being singletons. Sequenced here: peripheral blood, sampled on day 0 of AZD1222 vaccination. The source is an adult in good health. CDR3s include the opening cysteine and the closing phenylalanine or tryptophan. The D gene is left open where the match is weak. Size tells how often a clone was seen (once, few, many) or the class of an expanded clone, and some rows leave it out.

V gene	clone size	J gene	D gene	CDR3 protein	CDR3 DNA
TRBV2	.	TRBJ1-1	.	CASSLQGNTEAFF	TGTGCCAGCAGCCTACAGGGGAACACTGAAGCTTTCTTT
TRBV6-4	.	TRBJ2-2	.	CASSGQTTGELFF	TGTGCCAGCAGTGGACAGACCACCGGGGAGCTGTTTTTT
TRBV3-1/TRBV3-2	.	TRBJ2-1	TRBD2	CASSQVTSGGNNEQFF	TGTGCCAGCAGCCAAGTGACTAGCGGGGGTAACAATGAGCAGTTCTTC
TRBV9	.	TRBJ2-3	TRBD2	CASSATQGLDLQDTQYF	TGTGCCAGCAGCGCTACACAGGGACTAGACCTACAAGATACGCAGTATTTT
TRBV5-6	.	TRBJ2-7	TRBD1	CASSSGTGVREQYF	TGTGCCAGCAGCTCCGGGACAGGGGTCCGGGAGCAGTACTTC
TRBV7-9	.	TRBJ2-7	.	CASSLSTEQYF	TGTGCCAGCAGCTTAAGTACCGAGCAGTACTTC
TRBV4-1	.	TRBJ1-3	.	CASSQDREAGNTIYF	TGCGCCAGCAGCCAAGACCGGGAGGCTGGAAACACCATATATTTT
TRBV28	.	TRBJ2-5	TRBD2	CASSLSLAGSIETQYF	TGTGCCAGCAGTTTATCCCTAGCGGGGTCTATTGAGACCCAGTACTTC
TRBV6-5	.	TRBJ1-1	TRBD1	CASKDRTGQAFF	TGTGCCAGCAAGGATCGGACAGGGCAAGCTTTCTTT
TRBV2	.	TRBJ1-1	.	CASSPQGITEAFF	TGTGCCAGCAGTCCTCAGGGAATCACTGAAGCTTTCTTT
TRBV2	.	TRBJ2-7	.	CASKSTSYEQYF	TGTGCCAGCAAATCGACCTCCTACGAGCAGTACTTC
TRBV2	once	TRBJ1-6	.	CASSEMTSSYNSPLHF	TGTGCCAGCAGTGAGATGACGAGCTCCTATAATTCACCCCTCCACTTT
TRBV12-1	once	TRBJ1-6	.	CASSPGTGGDCLSPLHF	TGTGCCAGCAGCCCCGGGACAGGGGGCGATTGCTTATCACCCCTCCACTTT
TRBV7-9	.	TRBJ2-5	.	CASSSQGGQETQYF	TGTGCCAGCAGCTCACAGGGTGGCCAAGAGACCCAGTACTTC
TRBV18	.	TRBJ2-2	.	CASSPANTGELFF	TGTGCCAGCTCACCCGCGAACACCGGGGAGCTGTTTTTT
TRBV5-6	.	TRBJ2-7	.	CASSWHYEQYF	TGTGCCAGCAGCTGGCACTACGAGCAGTACTTC
TRBV9	.	TRBJ2-2	TRBD1	CASSPTDRGTGELFF	TGTGCCAGCAGCCCCACCGACAGGGGGACCGGGGAGCTGTTTTTT
TRBV9	.	TRBJ2-5	.	CASSDGGKTQYF	TGTGCCAGCAGCGACGGAGGAAAGACCCAGTACTTC
TRBV18	.	TRBJ2-1	.	CASSTLVGLDEQFF	TGTGCCAGCTCAACCTTGGTGGGGCTCGATGAGCAGTTCTTC
TRBV6-6	.	TRBJ1-5	.	CGIGRDQPQHF	TGTGGCATCGGAAGGGATCAGCCCCAGCATTTT
TRBV2	.	TRBJ1-1	.	CATTVNTEAFF	TGTGCCACCACCGTTAACACTGAAGCTTTCTTT
TRBV9	.	TRBJ1-2	.	CASRAPHGYTF	TGTGCCAGCAGGGCTCCACATGGCTACACCTTC
TRBV28	.	TRBJ1-2	TRBD1	CASSPQDRANYGYTF	TGTGCCAGCAGTCCCCAGGACAGGGCAAACTATGGCTACACCTTC
TRBV19	.	TRBJ1-3	.	CASTPGRLEFGNTIYF	TGTGCCAGTACCCCAGGGCGGCTGGAATTTGGAAACACCATATATTTT
TRBV6-2/TRBV6-3	.	TRBJ1-5	.	CASSYQGGLSNQPQHF	TGTGCCAGCAGTTACCAAGGGGGGCTGAGCAATCAGCCCCAGCATTTT
TRBV9	.	TRBJ2-6	.	CASSVGYGSGANVLTF	TGTGCCAGCAGCGTAGGATACGGTTCTGGGGCCAACGTCCTGACTTTC
TRBV7-8	.	TRBJ1-2	.	CASSTPDSTNYGYTF	TGTGCCAGCAGCACTCCAGACAGCACCAACTATGGCTACACCTTC
TRBV11-2	.	TRBJ2-5	.	CASSLVSVRYQETQYF	TGTGCCAGCAGCTTAGTATCCGTTAGGTACCAAGAGACCCAGTACTTC
TRBV7-9	.	TRBJ1-5	.	CASSEKQGDNQPQHF	TGTGCCAGCAGCGAGAAACAGGGAGACAATCAGCCCCAGCATTTT
TRBV5-6	.	TRBJ1-3	TRBD1	CASSRGQGISGNTIYF	TGTGCCAGCAGCAGGGGACAGGGGATCTCTGGAAACACCATATATTTT
TRBV6-6	.	TRBJ1-5	.	CASSPQGHQPQHF	TGTGCCAGCAGTCCCCAGGGTCATCAGCCCCAGCATTTT
TRBV11-2	once	TRBJ2-2	TRBD1	CASIAQGASGELFF	TGTGCCAGCATCGCACAGGGGGCAAGCGGGGAGCTGTTTTTT